The 28 T cell receptor beta chains reported below all come from one sample, sequenced in a study of T cells after yellow fever vaccination. TCRdb used MiXCR to reprocess the 5' RACE reads, holding one entry per CDR3 protein. Of about 110,000 distinct CDR3 sequences in the sample, 6.5% to 9% were seen once. The specimen was CD8+ T cells sorted from PBMCs, collected 45 days after the yellow fever booster vaccination. The receptors come from a man younger than 40 who received the YFV17D yellow fever vaccine.

This clonotype showed up just a few times. A read error may produce the germline difference seen at one junction end. The chain couples TRBV6-1 to TRBJ2-7; D perhaps matches TRBD2 (6 bases). The CDR3 length is 14 residues. Per germline, CDR1 MNHNS and CDR2 SASEGT. The CDR3 spells CASSEAPLANPPEF. DNA for the CDR3: TGTGCCAGCAGTGAAGCCCCACTAGCAAACCCCCCGGAGTTC.

This clonotype was counted ten times or more. The chain has TRBV10-2 and TRBJ2-7; 8 positions agree with TRBD2. After removal of 6 bases from V and 2 bases from J, the junction contained 9 bases not matched to a gene. CDR1 is WSHSY, CDR2 SAAADI, per germline. The CDR3 is 15 residues long. The DNA of the CDR3 is TGCGCCAGCAGCCCCTCCGGGGGGGCGGCCTACGAGCAGTACTTC. It codes for CASSPSGGAAYEQYF.

Ten or more counts support this clonotype. The chain recombines TRBV9 with TRBJ2-2, with a possible D match to TRBD2 (5 bases). Germline V CDR1 and CDR2: SGDLS, YYNGEE. V gave up 1 base and J gave up 6 bases, with 13 bases separating them. The CDR3 is 15 residues long. The CDR3 DNA reads TGTGCCAGCAGCGTAAGTGACTACGTGGCCGGGGAGCTGTTTTTT. Protein product: CASSVSDYVAGELFF.

This clonotype was observed a handful of times. The chain carries TRBV5-6 and TRBJ1-1, with TRBD1 as a possible D gene (6 bases). The CDR3 has 18 residues. Germline V CDR1 and CDR2: SGHDT, YYEEEE. Trimming removed 1 base from V and 3 bases from J, with 22 bases in between. Written as DNA, the CDR3 is TGTGCCAGCAGCTTGATAATACAGGTAGAGGACAGCGACACTGAAGCTTTCTTT. This codes for CASSLIIQVEDSDTEAFF.

The chain links TRBV30 to TRBJ2-1, with 14 bases lining up with TRBD2. The CDR3 length is 13 residues. Trimming took 4 bases from V and 9 from J; bases not matched to a gene: 2. Germline values: CDR1 GTSNPN, CDR2 SVGIG (reference sequence). In nucleotides, the CDR3 is TGTGCCTGGATGGGACTAGCGGGAGTTGAGCAGTTCTTC. Translation gives CAWMGLAGVEQFF. Full variable domain (rest looked up from reference TRBV30 and TRBJ2-1): SQTIHQWPATLVQPVGSPLSLECTVEGTSNPNLYWYRQAAGRGLQLLFYSVGIGQISSEVPQNLSASRPQDRQFILSSKKLLLSDSGFYLCAWMGLAGVEQFFGPGTRLTVL.

The rearrangement uses TRBV7-9 and TRBJ2-2; D unresolved. This CDR3 is 15 amino acids long. V was pared by 0 bases and J by 7 bases, with 12 bases between. Germline V gene sequence: CDR1 SEHNR, CDR2 FQNEAQ (reference sequence). The CDR3 sequence: CASSLASEKDGELFF. The CDR3 region has the DNA TGTGCCAGCAGCTTAGCGTCCGAGAAGGACGGGGAGCTGTTTTTT.

In this sample, this clonotype turned up a few times. The chain couples TRBV14 to TRBJ2-1; 10 bases are a match to TRBD2. CDR1 and CDR2 (germline): SGHDN, FVKESK. Germline trimming cut 3 bases from V and 4 bases from J; bases unmatched to any gene: 6. This CDR3 is built from 16 residues. The DNA of the CDR3 is TGTGCCAGCAGCCAGCTAGCGGGGGTAGATTACAATGAGCAGTTCTTC. It specifies CASSQLAGVDYNEQFF. The variable domain in full, completed from reference TRBV14 and TRBJ2-1, reads EAGVTQFPSHSVIEKGQTVTLRCDPISGHDNLYWYRRVMGKEIKFLLHFVKESKQDESGMPNNRFLAERTGGTYSTLKVQPAELEDSGVYFCASSQLAGVDYNEQFFGPGTRLTVL.

This clonotype was detected only a few times. The V call is TRBV7-6, the J call TRBJ1-1, with 7 bases that match TRBD1. The germline V gene has CDR1 SGHVS and CDR2 FNYEAQ. CDR3 length: 12 amino acids. The J segment lost 8 bases and the V segment lost 4 bases, leaving 4 bases of the junction unmatched. The CDR3 DNA sequence: TGTGCCAGCAGCTCAGAGGGGGCCGAAGCTTTCTTT. Protein sequence: CASSSEGAEAFF.

The rearrangement uses TRBV20-1 and TRBJ2-3; D is possibly TRBD2 (6 bases). CDR3 length equals 18 residues. Germline V gives CDR1 DFQATT, CDR2 SNEGSKA (reference sequence). Trimming shortened V by 3 bases and J by 2 bases, and 24 bases separated the two germline ends. The CDR3 sequence: CSASPSSLLANPTDTQYF. The CDR3 DNA reads TGCAGTGCTAGTCCCTCCTCTCTTCTAGCGAACCCCACAGATACGCAGTATTTT.

V gene TRBV5-1 combines with J gene TRBJ2-7, with TRBD2 matching over 11 bases. V trimming: 3 bases; J trimming: 4 bases; junction bases outside the gene matches: 12. The germline CDR1 and CDR2 sequences are SGHRS and YFSETQ. The CDR3 covers 17 residues. The CDR3: CASSWLAGGTDAYEQYF. The DNA for the CDR3 is TGCGCCAGCAGCTGGCTAGCGGGAGGCACTGACGCTTACGAGCAGTACTTC.

This clonotype has a count of ten or more. This chain connects TRBV13 to TRBJ2-5; D is possibly TRBD2 (6 bases). This CDR3 has 14 amino acids. CDR1 is PRHDT and CDR2 is FYEKMQ in the germline V gene (reference sequence). V lost 8 bases and J lost 5, with 18 bases in between. Written as DNA, the CDR3 is TGTGCCAGCGCGGAGGGACGTCGGCCGGAGACCCAGTACTTC. Its protein product is CASAEGRRPETQYF. Combining the CDR3 with reference TRBV13 and TRBJ2-5 gives the whole variable domain AAGVIQSPRHLIKEKRETATLKCYPIPRHDTVYWYQQGPGQDPQFLISFYEKMQSDKGSIPDRFSAQQFSDYHSELNMSSLELGDSALYFCASAEGRRPETQYFGPGTRLLVL.

This clonotype was recorded many times. The chain couples TRBV6-1 to TRBJ2-1; 13 bases map to TRBD2. The germline V gene has CDR1 MNHNS and CDR2 SASEGT. V lost 8 bases, J lost 0 bases, and 4 bases stayed unmatched. This CDR3 contains 16 residues. The CDR3 region has the DNA TGTGCCAGCCGACTAGCGGGAGGCCTCTCCTACAATGAGCAGTTCTTC. As protein: CASRLAGGLSYNEQFF.

The chain joins TRBV4-3 to TRBJ2-7; D perhaps matches TRBD2 (5 bases). Germline CDR1 and CDR2: LGHNA and YSLEER. Deletions cut 0 bases from V and 1 base from J, with 13 bases between. The CDR3 is 16 amino acids. Here the CDR3 DNA reads TGCGCCAGCAGCCAAGATGGGCGGGTCTTTTCCTACGAGCAGTACTTC. Its translation: CASSQDGRVFSYEQYF.

Regarding this clonotype: Germline is not matched at one junction end, which may reflect a read error. This sequence joins TRBV2 and TRBJ2-1, with D perhaps matching TRBD1 or TRBD2 (5 bases each). Germline CDR1 and CDR2: SNHLY and FYNNEI. The CDR3 spans 18 residues. Here the CDR3 reads CAISIPGPAAPAYNEQFF. CDR3 DNA: TGTGCCATCAGTATTCCGGGACCAGCAGCCCCCGCCTACAATGAGCAGTTCTTC.

This clonotype has at least ten counts. The CDR3 region is CASSFRIRGEAFF. The CDR3 region has the DNA TGTGCCAGCAGTTTCCGCATTAGGGGTGAAGCTTTCTTT. The V gene is TRBV12-3 or TRBV12-4, the J gene TRBJ1-1; TRBD1 might be the D (5 bases). The CDR3 totals 13 residues. The ends were cut back, 3 bases at V and 7 bases at J, with 12 bases in the middle.

This clonotype was counted many times. The V gene is TRBV5-1, the J gene TRBJ2-2; D may be TRBD2 (5 bases). In germline, CDR1 is SGHRS, CDR2 YFSETQ. The CDR3 has 15 residues. V lost 0 bases and J lost 3, with 9 bases in between. The CDR3 DNA sequence: TGCGCCAGCAGCTTGGAAACTAGTTACACCGGGGAGCTGTTTTTT. It is translated as CASSLETSYTGELFF.

In this sample, this clonotype turned up many times. The chain combines TRBV6-5 with TRBJ1-2; 7 bases map to TRBD1. Germline assignment: CDR1 MNHEY and CDR2 SVGAGI. With V trimmed by 0 bases and J by 3 bases, 1 base remained unmatched. The CDR3 covers 14 residues. The CDR3 here is CASSYSGQYYGYTF. CDR3 in DNA: TGTGCCAGCAGTTACTCGGGACAGTACTATGGCTACACCTTC.

The J gene is TRBJ2-7, the V gene TRBV11-2; 11 bases line up with TRBD2. Germline V gene data show CDR1 as SGHAT and CDR2 as FQNNGV. The CDR3 runs to 18 residues. V lost 4 bases, J lost 0 bases, and 11 bases stayed unmatched. The CDR3 DNA reads TGTGCCAGCAGCTGGGCCTCGGAACTAGCGGGGGCCTCCTACGAGCAGTACTTC. Amino acid sequence: CASSWASELAGASYEQYF.

In its sample, this clonotype was seen many times. This chain uses TRBV6-5 with TRBJ2-5; D ambiguous. The length of the CDR3 is 11 residues. V gave up 6 bases and J gave up 2 bases, with 4 bases separating them. Looked up from germline, CDR1 is MNHEY and CDR2 is SVGAGI. CDR3 nucleotide sequence: TGTGCCAGCAGCAGACAAGAGACCCAGTACTTC. This translates into CASSRQETQYF.

The sample holds many counts of this clonotype. This chain joins TRBV15 and TRBJ2-7; 9 nucleotides match TRBD1. Trimming at V came to 5 bases and at J to 6 bases, leaving 8 bases not matched to a gene. This CDR3 region has 14 residues. Per germline, CDR1 LNHNV and CDR2 YYDKDF (reference sequence). The CDR3 region is CATSPRDRDSEQYF. The CDR3, as DNA: TGTGCCACCAGCCCCCGGGACAGGGATAGCGAGCAGTACTTC.

Ten or more counts support this clonotype. The chain is built from TRBV5-1 and TRBJ2-1; 7 bases agree with TRBD2. The CDR3 has 13 amino acids. J lost 6 bases, V lost 3 bases, and 3 bases had no gene match. CDR1 is SGHRS, CDR2 YFSETQ, per germline. CDR3 DNA: TGCGCCAGCAGCTCGGGACTATTCAATGAGCAGTTCTTC. Translation gives CASSSGLFNEQFF.

Many counts were recorded for this clonotype. The chain uses TRBV20-1 and TRBJ2-7; a possible D gene is TRBD2 (5 bases). The CDR3 consists of 14 residues. Trimming shortened V by 0 bases and J by 0 bases, and 9 bases separated the two germline ends. The germline V gene has CDR1 DFQATT and CDR2 SNEGSKA (reference sequence). CDR3 protein: CSARDPRVSYEQYF. The CDR3 DNA follows: TGCAGTGCTAGAGATCCGCGGGTCTCCTACGAGCAGTACTTC.

Worth noting for this clonotype: Possible read error: a much larger clone is one base away. This chain uses TRBV29-1 with TRBJ2-1; 8 bases map to TRBD2. CDR1 and CDR2 (germline): SQVTM, ANQGSEA. The CDR3 consists of 14 residues. Here the CDR3 reads CSIDREGRYNEQFF. CDR3 coding DNA: TGCAGCATTGATCGGGAGGGCCGGTACAATGAGCAGTTCTTC.

Ten or more counts support this clonotype. The CDR3 nucleotides are TGTGCCAGCAGCCAAGGTAGAGGGGACGCTGAAGCTTTCTTT. Translating it yields CASSQGRGDAEAFF. The chain is built from TRBV4-2 and TRBJ1-1, with D possibly matching TRBD1 (5 bases). Deletions cut 1 base from V and 6 bases from J, with 12 bases between. CDR3 length equals 14 residues. Germline V CDR1 and CDR2: LGHNA, YNFKEQ.

This clonotype showed up many times. CDR3 nucleotides: TGTGCCAGCAGCCCATACCCCATAGCGGGAGGGTACGAGCAGTACTTC. Its protein product is CASSPYPIAGGYEQYF. The chain uses TRBV7-2 and TRBJ2-7, with 11 bases that match TRBD2. This CDR3 has 16 residues. Trimming at V came to 5 bases and at J to 4 bases, leaving 10 bases not matched to a gene. Per germline, CDR1 SGHTA and CDR2 FQGNSA. Full variable domain (rest looked up from reference TRBV7-2 and TRBJ2-7): GAGVSQSPSNKVTEKGKDVELRCDPISGHTALYWYRQSLGQGLEFLIYFQGNSAPDKSGLPSDRFSAERTGGSVSTLTIQRTQQEDSAVYLCASSPYPIAGGYEQYFGPGTRLTVT.

Ten or more counts support this clonotype. This chain connects TRBV6-2 or TRBV6-3 to TRBJ2-1; tentatively, D is TRBD1 (6 bases). The CDR3 is 16 amino acids. Trimming removed 7 bases at V and 6 bases at J, with 22 bases between. CDR1 and CDR2 from the germline V gene are MNHEY and SVGEGT. CDR3 protein: CASTSFPPQGGNEQFF. The CDR3 bases are TGTGCCAGCACCTCGTTCCCCCCACAGGGCGGCAATGAGCAGTTCTTC.

For this clonotype: One junction end does not reproduce the germline sequence, and a read error may be involved. This CDR3 reads CASSMGRKNTEAIF. The CDR3 bases are TGTGCCAGCAGCATGGGACGGAAGAACACTGAAGCTATCTTT. The rearrangement links TRBV11-3 to TRBJ1-1; maybe TRBD1 (5 bases). In germline, CDR1 is SGHNT, CDR2 YENEEA. CDR3 size: 14 residues.

This clonotype showed up many times. The chain carries TRBV7-6 and TRBJ2-5, with D possibly matching TRBD1 (6 bases). V dropped 1 base and J dropped 4 bases, with 22 bases sitting between them. The CDR3 runs to 18 residues. Germline CDR1 reads SGHVS; CDR2 reads FNYEAQ. CDR3 sequence: CASSLEGPGVVQGETQYF. The CDR3 nucleotides are TGTGCCAGCAGCTTAGAGGGGCCAGGAGTGGTACAGGGAGAGACCCAGTACTTC.